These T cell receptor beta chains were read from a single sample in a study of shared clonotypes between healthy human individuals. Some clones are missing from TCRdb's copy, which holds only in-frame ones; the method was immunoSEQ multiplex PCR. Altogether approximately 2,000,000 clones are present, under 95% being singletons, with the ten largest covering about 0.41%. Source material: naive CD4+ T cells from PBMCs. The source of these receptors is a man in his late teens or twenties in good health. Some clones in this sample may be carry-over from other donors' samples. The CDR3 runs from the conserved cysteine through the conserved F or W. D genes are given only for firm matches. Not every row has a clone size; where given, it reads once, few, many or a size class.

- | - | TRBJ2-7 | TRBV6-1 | CASSEFLFYEQYF | TGTGCCAGCAGTGAATTCCTATTCTACGAGCAGTACTTC
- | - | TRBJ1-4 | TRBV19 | CASSAGISLGEKLFF | TGTGCCAGTAGTGCGGGGATAAGTCTGGGGGAAAAACTGTTTTTT
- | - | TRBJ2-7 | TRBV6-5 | CASSRDLSYEQYF | TGTGCCAGCAGTCGGGACCTATCCTACGAGCAGTACTTC
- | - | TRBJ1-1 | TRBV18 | CASSPRAVMNTEAFF | TGTGCCAGCTCACCAAGGGCAGTCATGAACACTGAAGCTTTCTTT
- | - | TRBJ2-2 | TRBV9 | CASSVAEGSGELFF | TGTGCCAGCAGCGTAGCTGAGGGATCCGGGGAGCTGTTTTTT
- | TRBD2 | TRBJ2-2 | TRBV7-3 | CASSPGTSGNEDTGELFF | TGTGCCAGCAGCCCAGGGACTAGCGGGAATGAGGACACCGGGGAGCTGTTTTTT
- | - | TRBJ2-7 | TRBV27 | CASSYGGRQGASYEQYF | TGTGCCAGCAGTTACGGGGGGCGGCAGGGGGCCTCCTACGAGCAGTACTTC
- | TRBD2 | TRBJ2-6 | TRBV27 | CASSSSLGLAGGNGANVLTF | TGTGCCAGCAGTTCCTCTTTGGGACTAGCGGGAGGGAATGGGGCCAACGTCCTGACTTTC
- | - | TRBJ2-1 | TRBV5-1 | CASSLALGGAYNEQFF | TGCGCCAGCAGCTTGGCGCTTGGGGGCGCGTACAATGAGCAGTTCTTC
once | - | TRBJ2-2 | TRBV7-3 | CASSLGRNTGELFF | TGTGCCAGCAGCTTAGGTAGAAACACCGGGGAGCTGTTTTTT
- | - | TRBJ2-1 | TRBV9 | CASSVATPVIGRSYNEQFF | TGTGCCAGCAGCGTAGCCACCCCGGTAATCGGGCGCTCCTACAATGAGCAGTTCTTC
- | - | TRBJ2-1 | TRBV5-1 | CASSSLGPLGRNEQFF | TGCGCCAGCAGCTCGCTGGGACCGCTGGGCCGAAATGAGCAGTTCTTC
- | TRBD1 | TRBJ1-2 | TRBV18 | CASSQGQGLNGYTF | TGTGCCAGCTCACAAGGACAGGGCCTCAATGGCTACACCTTC
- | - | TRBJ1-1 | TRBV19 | CASSPGGVEAFF | TGTGCCAGTAGTCCCGGTGGTGTCGAAGCTTTCTTT
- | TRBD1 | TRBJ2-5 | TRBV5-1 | CASSINAGQGVGETQYF | TGCGCCAGCAGTATTAACGCGGGACAGGGGGTCGGAGAGACCCAGTACTTC
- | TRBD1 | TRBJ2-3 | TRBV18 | CASSPTTGIEASTDTQYF | TGTGCCAGCTCACCCACGACAGGGATCGAAGCTAGCACAGATACGCAGTATTTT
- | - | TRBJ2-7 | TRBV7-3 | CASSPNRDREQYF | TGTGCCAGCAGCCCAAACAGGGATCGGGAGCAGTACTTC
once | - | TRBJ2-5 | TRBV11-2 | CASSFKETQYF | TGTGCCAGCAGCTTTAAGGAGACCCAGTACTTC
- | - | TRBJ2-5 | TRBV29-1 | CSVAPQGEEQYF | TGCAGCGTCGCCCCCCAAGGGGAGGAGCAGTACTTC
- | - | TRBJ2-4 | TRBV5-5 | CASSSLFEGTGENIQYF | TGTGCCAGCAGCTCCCTCTTCGAGGGGACTGGGGAAAACATTCAGTACTTC
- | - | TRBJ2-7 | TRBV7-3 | CASSLGPGPAYEQYF | TGTGCCAGCAGCTTAGGTCCGGGACCAGCCTACGAGCAGTACTTC
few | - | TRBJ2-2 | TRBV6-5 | CASRWGWSGELFF | TGTGCCAGCAGGTGGGGTTGGTCCGGGGAGCTGTTTTTT
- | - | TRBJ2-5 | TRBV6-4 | CASSDGSQETQYF | TGTGCCAGCAGTGACGGATCCCAAGAGACCCAGTACTTC
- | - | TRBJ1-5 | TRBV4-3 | CASSQDHSYSNQPQHF | TGCGCCAGCAGCCAAGATCACAGTTACAGCAATCAGCCCCAGCATTTT
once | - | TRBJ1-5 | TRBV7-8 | CASSLVREEPQHF | TGTGCCAGCAGCTTAGTCAGGGAAGAGCCCCAGCATTTT
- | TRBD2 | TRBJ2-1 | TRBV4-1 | CASSQWREDSYNEQFF | TGCGCCAGCAGCCAATGGCGGGAGGACTCCTACAATGAGCAGTTCTTC
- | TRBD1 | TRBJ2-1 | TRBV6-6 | CASSYRTGPNEQFF | TGTGCCAGCAGTTACCGGACAGGGCCCAATGAGCAGTTCTTC
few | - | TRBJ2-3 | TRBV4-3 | CASSQDPSTDTQYF | TGCGCCAGCAGCCAAGATCCTAGCACAGATACGCAGTATTTT
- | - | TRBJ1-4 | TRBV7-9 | CASSLGESTNEKLFF | TGTGCCAGCAGCTTAGGAGAGAGCACTAATGAAAAACTGTTTTTT
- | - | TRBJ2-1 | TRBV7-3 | CASSDPGGSYNEQFF | TGTGCCAGCAGCGATCCGGGTGGCTCCTACAATGAGCAGTTCTTC
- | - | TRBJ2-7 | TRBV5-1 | CASSQGSDREQYF | TGCGCCAGCAGCCAGGGCAGCGACAGGGAGCAGTACTTC
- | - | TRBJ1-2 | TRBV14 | CASRDSGGYGYTF | TGTGCCAGCCGGGACTCCGGGGGGTATGGCTACACCTTC
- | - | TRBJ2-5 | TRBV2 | CASSEEGRETQYF | TGTGCCAGCAGTGAAGAGGGGAGGGAGACCCAGTACTTC
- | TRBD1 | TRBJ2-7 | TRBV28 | CASSPDRDYEQYF | TGTGCCAGCAGCCCCGACAGGGACTACGAGCAGTACTTC
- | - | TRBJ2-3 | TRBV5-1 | CASGFQGSDTQYF | TGCGCCAGCGGTTTTCAGGGGAGCGATACGCAGTATTTT
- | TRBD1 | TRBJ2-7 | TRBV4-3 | CASSQRTGKYEQYF | TGCGCCAGCAGCCAACGGACAGGAAAATACGAGCAGTACTTC
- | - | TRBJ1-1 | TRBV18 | CASSPNRVSAEAFF | TGTGCCAGCTCACCCAACAGGGTTAGTGCTGAAGCTTTCTTT
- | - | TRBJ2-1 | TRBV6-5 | CASSYYFSSYNEQFF | TGTGCCAGCAGTTACTACTTCAGCTCCTACAATGAGCAGTTCTTC
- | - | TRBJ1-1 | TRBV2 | CASRSGLLIEAFF | TGTGCCAGCAGGTCGGGACTCCTGATTGAAGCTTTCTTT
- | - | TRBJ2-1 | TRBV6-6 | CASSLGGVEQFF | TGTGCCAGCAGCCTTGGAGGGGTTGAGCAGTTCTTC
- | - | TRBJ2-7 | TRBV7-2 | CASSLFPYEQYF | TGTGCCAGCAGCTTATTCCCCTACGAGCAGTACTTC
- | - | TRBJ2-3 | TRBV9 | CASSVAPGSTDTQYF | TGTGCCAGCAGCGTAGCCCCGGGGAGCACAGATACGCAGTATTTT
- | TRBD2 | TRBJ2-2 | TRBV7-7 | CASSLGGSAGPTGELFF | TGTGCCAGCAGCTTGGGGGGATCAGCGGGACCGACCGGGGAGCTGTTTTTT
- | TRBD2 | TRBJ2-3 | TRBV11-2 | CASSRIGASGTTDTQYF | TGTGCCAGCAGCCGCATTGGAGCTAGCGGGACCACAGATACGCAGTATTTT
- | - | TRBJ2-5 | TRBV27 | CASRSHAQETQYF | TGTGCCAGCAGATCCCATGCGCAAGAGACCCAGTACTTC
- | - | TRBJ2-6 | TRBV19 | CASSIVAEGLGANVLTF | TGTGCCAGTAGTATAGTGGCTGAGGGTCTTGGGGCCAACGTCCTGACTTTC
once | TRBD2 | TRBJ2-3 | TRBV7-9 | CASSPSPGRANTQYF | TGTGCCAGCAGCCCATCCCCCGGGAGGGCGAATACGCAGTATTTT
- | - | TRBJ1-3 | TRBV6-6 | CASTYQSSGNTIYF | TGTGCCAGCACTTACCAGAGCTCTGGAAACACCATATATTTT
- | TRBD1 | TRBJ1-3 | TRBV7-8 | CASRRKKQGGGNTIYF | TGTGCCAGCAGGCGAAAAAAGCAGGGGGGAGGAAACACCATATATTTT
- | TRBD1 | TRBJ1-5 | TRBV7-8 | CASSSQGANQPQHF | TGTGCCAGCAGCTCACAGGGGGCTAATCAGCCCCAGCATTTT
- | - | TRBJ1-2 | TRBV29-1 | CSVDGFYGYTF | TGCAGCGTTGATGGGTTCTATGGCTACACCTTC
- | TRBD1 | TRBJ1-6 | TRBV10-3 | CAISGGQKNSPLHF | TGTGCCATCAGTGGGGGACAGAAAAATTCACCCCTCCACTTT
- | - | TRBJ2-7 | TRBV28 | CASSLGMGVGYF | TGTGCCAGCAGTTTAGGAATGGGGGTGGGGTACTTC
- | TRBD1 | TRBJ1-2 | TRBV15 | CATSRATGTGRYYGYTF | TGTGCCACCAGCAGAGCCACCGGGACAGGGAGGTACTATGGCTACACCTTC
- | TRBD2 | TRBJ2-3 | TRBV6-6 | CASSSSSGGLDTQYF | TGTGCCAGCAGTTCGTCTAGCGGGGGACTAGATACGCAGTATTTT
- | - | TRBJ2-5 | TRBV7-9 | CASSLAGATQETQYF | TGTGCCAGCAGCTTAGCGGGGGCGACCCAAGAGACCCAGTACTTC
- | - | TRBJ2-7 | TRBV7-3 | CASSLTLASYDEQYF | TGTGCCAGCAGCTTAACCTTGGCTAGCTACGACGAGCAGTACTTC
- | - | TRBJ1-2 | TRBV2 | CATGQGGQYYGYTF | TGTGCCACGGGGCAGGGAGGGCAATACTATGGCTACACCTTC